The clone carrying this T cell receptor beta chain was seen only a few times. What it recognizes is unknown. These data belong to a study of T cell repertoires in cytomegalovirus infection. At the level of the study: HLA-B-restricted CMV epitopes that are well studied, plus recently identified HLA-C-restricted ones, were used by the study. Evidence of both CMV infection and a matching HLA type came from public TCR beta signatures.

TCRdb independently ran MiXCR on the reads; one entry per CDR3 protein. The sample lists fewer than 200,000 distinct CDR3 sequences, about a fifth occurring once. Whole-study results and caveats: Predominance within the ex vivo response was attributable to HLA-C-restricted CMV-specific TCR beta clonotypes.

This CDR3 spans 16 amino acids. Trimming took 0 bases from V and 4 from J; bases not matched to a gene: 6. Germline V gene lookup returns CDR1 MNHEY and CDR2 SMNVEV (reference sequence). The TCR originated in a human donor in good health (CMV status not recorded). Some clones in this sample may be carry-over from other donors' samples. Source: CD8+ T cells from cultured PBMCs, taken from culture after CMV antigen stimulation. The V and J genes are TRBV27 and TRBJ2-7; TRBD1 aligns across 10 bases. CDR3: CASSLSGTGAVYEQYF. CDR3 nucleotide sequence: TGTGCCAGCAGTTTATCGGGGACAGGGGCTGTTTACGAGCAGTACTTC.